This T cell receptor beta chain is drawn from a study of cytomegalovirus exposure and HLA in healthy donors (TCRdb year 2017). With respect to the entire study: A later analysis indicated that the 130 or so validation repertoires were generated on the platform also employed for the 700 or so repertoires of the first cohort. The study aimed to test whether signatures of past pathogen exposure could be identified by cataloging public T cell receptors. In addition to the first cohort of around 670 subjects, a separate validation cohort of approximately 130 different subjects was used. To predict cytomegalovirus infection status, the study combined high-throughput TCR immunosequencing, statistical association of individual TCRs with disease status, and machine learning.

This clone was seen only once. No antigen is known for it. One base away there is no much larger clone; base qualities are not given. From the cysteine up to the phenylalanine, the CDR3 has a length of 16 residues. CDR3 DNA is the only sequence kept; it has 48 bases, read in frame from the first base. Via the germline V gene, CDR1 is SGHAT and CDR2 FQNNGV. Trimming removed 5 bases from V and 4 bases from J; the gene matches leave 8 bases unexplained. What the authors observed across the whole study: The study listed around 160 TCR beta chains as associated with cytomegalovirus. A few of the identified cytomegalovirus-associated TCR beta chains were confirmed in vitro to be specific for cytomegalovirus antigens. It was suggested by the authors that the approach could potentially be generalized to other disease states and immunological phenotypes. Most TCR sequences were observed very rarely across donors, whereas some public TCRs were present in many individuals. Cytomegalovirus status was reported to be diagnosed by the classifier with high specificity and sensitivity in both the original and validation cohorts. Subsequent analysis determined that TCRs grouped into clusters in the first cohort also showed a tendency toward co-occurrence across the 120 or so validation repertoires, and 85% to 95% of cluster scores exceeded 0. The validation cohort had no HLA typing available for a later analysis, so co-occurrence within that cohort was assessed over all 130 or so repertoires.

Separate from the approximately 700-subject first cohort, the validation cohort of roughly 130 subjects was the group to which the donors belonged. The protocol used for the library was the immunoSEQ multiplex PCR assay. The source study handled its data this way. A statistical classification framework was built for diagnosing cytomegalovirus status from the catalog of TCR beta chain sequences. TCRdb mirrors the immuneACCESS table, restricted to in-frame sequences. Some clones are absent from its copies; in checked studies, under half trace to an unresolved V gene, and the reason for the others is unknown. The DNA was the basis for D and trimming; V, J and clone size are from that table. In all, the sample holds about 190,000 clones, and more than 75% of those were seen once. About 1.6% of the sample rests with the top ten.

The TCR originated in a woman aged 18-29 years in good health and CMV-seronegative. This sequence uses TRBV11-2 and TRBJ1-1; a stretch of 12 junction bases matches TRBD1. Input material: PBMCs. The nucleotide sequence is given as TGTGCCAGCAGCCCGGGGACAGGGGGCAGGGGCACTGAAGCTTTCTTT. This is translated as CASSPGTGGRGTEAFF.